This is a list of T cell receptor beta chains from one sample in a study of blood T cell repertoires in COVID-19. Sequencing was performed with immunoSEQ multiplex PCR; in TCRdb, only in-frame clones are kept and a portion is missing. The repertoire has 250,000 to 350,000 clones, over 80% of them found once; the top ten carry just under 6.5%. Specimen: peripheral blood. The receptors were sampled from a woman aged 45 to 65 with COVID-19, enrolled during active disease. Each CDR3 is given with its conserved first and last residue. The D gene is left open where the match is weak. Clone sizes are given selectively: once, few, many, or a class where the clone is expanded.

V	size	D	length	J	CDR3	DNA
TRBV6-6	-	TRBD2	17	TRBJ2-2	CASSRTSGRSYTGELFF	TGTGCCAGCAGTCGGACTAGCGGGAGGTCGTACACCGGGGAGCTGTTTTTT
TRBV28	-	TRBD1	14	TRBJ1-1	CASRVYRGHTEAFF	TGTGCCAGCAGGGTATACAGGGGGCACACTGAAGCTTTCTTT
TRBV18	-	-	13	TRBJ2-7	CASSPVNSYEQYF	TGTGCCAGCTCACCAGTAAATAGCTACGAGCAGTACTTC
TRBV4-2	-	TRBD1	17	TRBJ2-7	CASSQGPTGDTIYEQYF	TGTGCCAGCAGCCAAGGGCCAACAGGGGATACTATCTACGAGCAGTACTTC
TRBV29-1	-	-	15	TRBJ1-2	CSVGSGGRTNYGYTF	TGCAGCGTTGGGTCTGGCGGCCGAACTAACTATGGCTACACCTTC
TRBV28	once	-	12	TRBJ2-7	CASFQWGDEQYF	TGTGCCAGCTTCCAATGGGGGGACGAGCAGTACTTC
TRBV15	-	TRBD2	18	TRBJ2-7	CATSRAPGGTPGRDEQYF	TGTGCCACCAGCAGAGCCCCGGGGGGGACCCCGGGGCGTGACGAGCAGTACTTC
TRBV6-5	-	TRBD1	15	TRBJ1-1	CASRNPTGTGAEAFF	TGTGCCAGCAGGAACCCCACCGGGACAGGGGCTGAAGCTTTCTTT
TRBV2	-	-	18	TRBJ2-5	CASSPPRHSGTLQETQYF	TGTGCCAGCAGTCCCCCCCGACACTCGGGAACCCTACAAGAGACCCAGTACTTC
TRBV11-2	-	TRBD1	13	TRBJ2-7	CASSFGTAYEQYF	TGTGCCAGCAGCTTCGGGACAGCCTACGAGCAGTACTTC
TRBV15	-	TRBD1	16	TRBJ2-7	CATSRGDRVDSYEQYF	TGTGCCACCAGCAGAGGGGACAGGGTGGATTCCTACGAGCAGTACTTC
TRBV6-4	-	-	13	TRBJ2-1	CASSVATWNEQFF	TGTGCCAGCAGTGTTGCAACTTGGAATGAGCAGTTCTTC